This is a list of T cell receptor beta chains from one sample in a study of lymphopenia after photon versus proton radiotherapy. The repertoire was sequenced with immunoSEQ multiplex PCR; TCRdb's copy has only in-frame clones and lacks some. The sample lists about 40,000 clones, approximately 86% occurring once. The starting material was peripheral blood, obtained from a patient treated with proton-based radiotherapy. These receptors were collected from a woman in her 70s with pancreatic cancer. Some clones in this sample may be carry-over from other donors' samples. CDR3s include the opening cysteine and the closing phenylalanine or tryptophan. Each record gives: CDR3 protein, CDR3 DNA, clone size, V gene, D gene, J gene. A D gene is named only where the DNA matches it firmly. Clone size appears in some rows only: once, few, many, or a class for an expanded clone.

CDR3aa: CASSLDRYNEQFF; CDR3nt: TGCGCCAGCAGCTTGGACAGATACAATGAGCAGTTCTTC; abundance: .; v_gene: TRBV5-1; d_gene: .; j_gene: TRBJ2-1
CDR3aa: CASSQPGQGAETQYF; CDR3nt: TGTGCCAGCTCACAACCGGGACAGGGGGCCGAGACCCAGTACTTC; abundance: once; v_gene: TRBV18; d_gene: TRBD1; j_gene: TRBJ2-5
CDR3aa: CASSASGQGYEQYF; CDR3nt: TGTGCCAGCAGCGCGTCGGGACAGGGCTACGAGCAGTACTTC; abundance: .; v_gene: TRBV9; d_gene: TRBD1; j_gene: TRBJ2-7
CDR3aa: CASSEAPPTVVGNTIYF; CDR3nt: TGTGCCAGCAGTGAAGCCCCCCCGACAGTAGTTGGAAACACCATATATTTT; abundance: .; v_gene: TRBV6-1; d_gene: .; j_gene: TRBJ1-3
CDR3aa: CASSGQGKNTEAFF; CDR3nt: TGTGCCAGCAGCGGACAGGGGAAGAACACTGAAGCTTTCTTT; abundance: .; v_gene: TRBV2; d_gene: TRBD1; j_gene: TRBJ1-1
CDR3aa: CASSSSLAGGPEQYF; CDR3nt: TGTGCCAGCAGCTCTTCACTAGCGGGAGGACCAGAGCAGTACTTC; abundance: .; v_gene: TRBV7-9; d_gene: TRBD2; j_gene: TRBJ2-7
CDR3aa: CASSQWTGPNTGELFF; CDR3nt: TGTGCCAGCAGCCAATGGACAGGACCCAACACCGGGGAGCTGTTTTTT; abundance: .; v_gene: TRBV14; d_gene: TRBD1; j_gene: TRBJ2-2
CDR3aa: CASSPAGGKQYF; CDR3nt: TGTGCCAGCAGTCCCGCGGGGGGGAAGCAGTACTTC; abundance: .; v_gene: TRBV27; d_gene: TRBD2; j_gene: TRBJ2-7
CDR3aa: CASSDQTANTEAFF; CDR3nt: TGTGCCAGCAGCGACCAGACAGCGAACACTGAAGCTTTCTTT; abundance: .; v_gene: TRBV11-3; d_gene: .; j_gene: TRBJ1-1
CDR3aa: CATFPGQALYGYTF; CDR3nt: TGTGCCACCTTTCCGGGACAGGCATTATATGGCTACACCTTC; abundance: .; v_gene: TRBV10-3; d_gene: TRBD1; j_gene: TRBJ1-2
CDR3aa: CASSTLGPGAYTF; CDR3nt: TGTGCCAGCAGCACTCTGGGACCCGGGGCCTACACCTTC; abundance: .; v_gene: TRBV5-5; d_gene: .; j_gene: TRBJ1-2
CDR3aa: CASRPLGQTYGYTF; CDR3nt: TGTGCCAGCAGACCCCTCGGACAGACGTATGGCTACACCTTC; abundance: .; v_gene: TRBV27; d_gene: .; j_gene: TRBJ1-2
CDR3aa: CASSYGDSSFNEQFF; CDR3nt: TGTGCCAGCAGTTACGGGGACTCCTCGTTCAATGAGCAGTTCTTC; abundance: .; v_gene: TRBV6-5; d_gene: .; j_gene: TRBJ2-1
CDR3aa: CASSPSRTGDYGYTF; CDR3nt: TGTGCCAGCTCCCCATCCAGGACAGGCGACTATGGCTACACCTTC; abundance: .; v_gene: TRBV18; d_gene: TRBD1; j_gene: TRBJ1-2
CDR3aa: CASSRRQEMNTEAFF; CDR3nt: TGCGCCAGCAGCCGCAGACAGGAGATGAACACTGAAGCTTTCTTT; abundance: .; v_gene: TRBV4-3; d_gene: .; j_gene: TRBJ1-1
CDR3aa: CASSLPSGSYEQYF; CDR3nt: TGTGCCAGCAGCTTACCAAGCGGGAGCTACGAGCAGTACTTC; abundance: .; v_gene: TRBV7-9; d_gene: TRBD2; j_gene: TRBJ2-7
CDR3aa: CASSPGGSETQYF; CDR3nt: TGTGCCAGCAGCCCAGGGGGGTCAGAGACCCAGTACTTC; abundance: .; v_gene: TRBV7-9; d_gene: .; j_gene: TRBJ2-5
CDR3aa: CASSPYTDTQYF; CDR3nt: TGCGCCAGCAGTCCTTACACAGATACGCAGTATTTT; abundance: .; v_gene: TRBV4-1; d_gene: .; j_gene: TRBJ2-3
CDR3aa: CASSLRGGGEAFF; CDR3nt: TGTGCCAGCAGCTTAAGGGGAGGTGGTGAAGCTTTCTTT; abundance: .; v_gene: TRBV13; d_gene: .; j_gene: TRBJ1-1
CDR3aa: CASSPQGLAGAVTDTQYF; CDR3nt: TGTGCCAGCTCACCACAGGGACTAGCGGGGGCGGTCACAGATACGCAGTATTTT; abundance: .; v_gene: TRBV18; d_gene: TRBD2; j_gene: TRBJ2-3
CDR3aa: CASSSNSGNTIYF; CDR3nt: TGTGCCAGCAGCTCCAACTCTGGAAACACCATATATTTT; abundance: .; v_gene: TRBV5-4; d_gene: .; j_gene: TRBJ1-3
CDR3aa: CASMLGALTDTQYF; CDR3nt: TGCGCCAGCATGTTGGGGGCGCTGACAGATACGCAGTATTTT; abundance: .; v_gene: TRBV5-1; d_gene: .; j_gene: TRBJ2-3
CDR3aa: CASSSSTVPNEQFF; CDR3nt: TGTGCCAGCAGCTCGTCGACTGTCCCAAATGAGCAGTTCTTC; abundance: .; v_gene: TRBV4-2; d_gene: .; j_gene: TRBJ2-1
CDR3aa: CSVGHANYGYTF; CDR3nt: TGCAGCGTTGGACACGCCAACTATGGCTACACCTTC; abundance: .; v_gene: TRBV29-1; d_gene: .; j_gene: TRBJ1-2
CDR3aa: CASSEAPGNTIYF; CDR3nt: TGTGCCAGCAGTGAAGCCCCCGGAAACACCATATATTTT; abundance: .; v_gene: TRBV6-1; d_gene: .; j_gene: TRBJ1-3
CDR3aa: CATSRDGLAGGGGSHEQYF; CDR3nt: TGTGCCACCAGCAGAGACGGACTAGCGGGAGGAGGGGGTTCGCACGAGCAGTACTTC; abundance: .; v_gene: TRBV15; d_gene: TRBD2; j_gene: TRBJ2-7
CDR3aa: CASSANSDSYSYNEQFF; CDR3nt: TGTGCCAGCAGTGCCAATTCGGACTCTTACTCCTACAATGAGCAGTTCTTC; abundance: .; v_gene: TRBV25-1; d_gene: .; j_gene: TRBJ2-1
CDR3aa: CASSDNKRNTGELFF; CDR3nt: TGCGCCAGCAGTGATAATAAGCGGAACACCGGGGAGCTGTTTTTT; abundance: .; v_gene: TRBV10-1; d_gene: .; j_gene: TRBJ2-2
CDR3aa: CASSPRASGRGQETQYF; CDR3nt: TGTGCCAGCAGTCCCCGGGCTAGCGGGAGGGGTCAAGAGACCCAGTACTTC; abundance: .; v_gene: TRBV27; d_gene: TRBD2; j_gene: TRBJ2-5
CDR3aa: CASRHGTGNNSPLHF; CDR3nt: TGTGCCAGCAGACACGGGACAGGGAATAATTCACCCCTCCACTTT; abundance: .; v_gene: TRBV6-1; d_gene: TRBD1; j_gene: TRBJ1-6
CDR3aa: CSASLGYEQYF; CDR3nt: TGCAGTGCTAGTTTGGGCTACGAGCAGTACTTC; abundance: .; v_gene: TRBV20-1; d_gene: .; j_gene: TRBJ2-7
CDR3aa: CASSSTGTGSAGELFF; CDR3nt: TGTGCCAGCAGCTCTACCGGGACAGGGAGTGCCGGGGAGCTGTTTTTT; abundance: .; v_gene: TRBV7-9; d_gene: TRBD1; j_gene: TRBJ2-2
CDR3aa: CASSFRGLAGYNEQFF; CDR3nt: TGTGCCAGCAGCTTTAGAGGCCTAGCGGGCTACAATGAGCAGTTCTTC; abundance: .; v_gene: TRBV28; d_gene: TRBD2; j_gene: TRBJ2-1
CDR3aa: CASSPTSGEYNEQFF; CDR3nt: TGTGCCAGCAGTCCGACTAGCGGGGAATACAATGAGCAGTTCTTC; abundance: .; v_gene: TRBV6-4; d_gene: TRBD2; j_gene: TRBJ2-1
CDR3aa: CAAELRGNYGYTF; CDR3nt: TGTGCCGCTGAACTCAGGGGCAACTATGGCTACACCTTC; abundance: .; v_gene: TRBV30; d_gene: .; j_gene: TRBJ1-2
CDR3aa: CASSLKGAGVADTQYF; CDR3nt: TGTGCCAGCAGCCTTAAGGGGGCAGGGGTTGCGGATACGCAGTATTTT; abundance: .; v_gene: TRBV7-2; d_gene: TRBD1; j_gene: TRBJ2-3
CDR3aa: CSAYLETQYF; CDR3nt: TGCAGTGCTTATCTAGAGACCCAGTACTTC; abundance: .; v_gene: TRBV20-1; d_gene: .; j_gene: TRBJ2-5
CDR3aa: CASSEGHLSNQPQHF; CDR3nt: TGTGCCAGCAGTGAAGGACACCTTAGCAATCAGCCCCAGCATTTT; abundance: .; v_gene: TRBV6-1; d_gene: .; j_gene: TRBJ1-5
CDR3aa: CASSPRQYSTNEKLFF; CDR3nt: TGTGCCAGCTCACCTCGACAGTATTCTACTAATGAAAAACTGTTTTTT; abundance: .; v_gene: TRBV18; d_gene: .; j_gene: TRBJ1-4
CDR3aa: CASTLAGVYEQYF; CDR3nt: TGTGCCAGCACGCTAGCGGGAGTTTACGAGCAGTACTTC; abundance: few; v_gene: TRBV7-2; d_gene: TRBD2; j_gene: TRBJ2-7
CDR3aa: CASSLYTRGVDTQYF; CDR3nt: TGTGCCAGCAGCTTATATACACGGGGGGTCGATACGCAGTATTTT; abundance: .; v_gene: TRBV7-2; d_gene: TRBD2; j_gene: TRBJ2-3
CDR3aa: CASSTWTSGRSTGELFF; CDR3nt: TGTGCCAGCTCGACGTGGACTAGCGGGAGGAGCACCGGGGAGCTGTTTTTT; abundance: once; v_gene: TRBV18; d_gene: TRBD2; j_gene: TRBJ2-2
CDR3aa: CASSLAGLEQETQYF; CDR3nt: TGTGCCAGCAGCTTAGCGGGACTAGAGCAAGAGACCCAGTACTTC; abundance: .; v_gene: TRBV5-5; d_gene: TRBD2; j_gene: TRBJ2-5
CDR3aa: CASRFLAAGSTDTQYF; CDR3nt: TGTGCCAGCAGGTTTCTAGCGGCAGGTAGCACAGATACGCAGTATTTT; abundance: once; v_gene: TRBV28; d_gene: TRBD2; j_gene: TRBJ2-3
CDR3aa: CASSYSWTGELFF; CDR3nt: TGTGCCAGCAGCTATAGCTGGACCGGGGAGCTGTTTTTT; abundance: .; v_gene: TRBV7-2; d_gene: .; j_gene: TRBJ2-2
CDR3aa: CAWSSGTLSGNTIYF; CDR3nt: TGTGCCTGGAGTTCCGGGACGCTCTCTGGAAACACCATATATTTT; abundance: once; v_gene: TRBV30; d_gene: .; j_gene: TRBJ1-3
CDR3aa: CASSEWSRNGYTF; CDR3nt: TGTGCCAGCAGTGAATGGTCCAGGAACGGCTACACCTTC; abundance: .; v_gene: TRBV2; d_gene: .; j_gene: TRBJ1-2
CDR3aa: CASSSRPANYGYTF; CDR3nt: TGTGCCAGCAGCTCCAGGCCTGCTAACTATGGCTACACCTTC; abundance: .; v_gene: TRBV11-2; d_gene: .; j_gene: TRBJ1-2
CDR3aa: CASSDAGGPYEQYF; CDR3nt: TGTGCCAGCAGTGATGCGGGAGGGCCGTACGAGCAGTACTTC; abundance: .; v_gene: TRBV2; d_gene: TRBD2; j_gene: TRBJ2-7
CDR3aa: CASSPITGVAFF; CDR3nt: TGTGCCAGCAGCCCGATTACAGGGGTCGCTTTCTTT; abundance: .; v_gene: TRBV7-8; d_gene: TRBD1; j_gene: TRBJ1-1
CDR3aa: CASSPTGWTEAFF; CDR3nt: TGTGCCAGCAGCCCGACAGGGTGGACTGAAGCTTTCTTT; abundance: .; v_gene: TRBV11-2; d_gene: TRBD1; j_gene: TRBJ1-1
CDR3aa: CASSPVLRSTDTQYF; CDR3nt: TGTGCCAGCAGCCCCGTCTTAAGAAGCACAGATACGCAGTATTTT; abundance: .; v_gene: TRBV7-3; d_gene: .; j_gene: TRBJ2-3
CDR3aa: CASGTGPYNSPLHF; CDR3nt: TGTGCCAGTGGAACGGGCCCCTATAATTCACCCCTCCACTTT; abundance: .; v_gene: TRBV19; d_gene: .; j_gene: TRBJ1-6